Here is one T cell receptor (beta chain) with its context. The entry originates in a study of blood T cell repertoires in COVID-19. About the research overall: Sites in the United States, Italy and Spain provided acute and convalescent COVID-19 samples. Nucleic acid was either cDNA or gDNA, and it came from T cells, B-cell-depleted T cells, or PBMCs.

Per the study methods: For nucleated cells, counts were estimated from reference gene primer amplification. The table came from immunoSEQ multiplex PCR; TCRdb's copy has only in-frame clones and leaves some out. The V and J calls and clone size are taken from that table; D and trimming were inferred from the DNA. In the table there are about 210,000 clones, roughly 84% of which are singletons. This CDR3 has 13 amino acids. In germline, CDR1 is DFQATT, CDR2 SNEGSKA (reference sequence). V was trimmed by 3 bases and J by 1 base, leaving 9 bases between them. Sequenced material: peripheral blood. The origin of this receptor is a man aged 45-65 years with active or convalescent COVID-19. The chain couples TRBV20-1 to TRBJ2-5; no clear D. The chain's CDR3 is CSASLGLQETQYF. In DNA, the CDR3 is TGCAGTGCTAGTCTGGGCCTCCAAGAGACCCAGTACTTC.